The 4 T cell receptor beta chains given below trace back to one sample, sequenced in a study of T-cell reconstitution after alpha-beta-depleted transplantation in children (dated by TCRdb to the mid-2010s). According to the study, the label for this sample's treatment or condition signals: allogeneic hematopoietic cell transplantation with graft depleted of TCRalphabeta T cells and CD19 B cells. Libraries were prepared through PCR. The listed sequencing device is Illumina HiSeq 2500. To normalize quantification of the TCRbeta repertoire, the TCR libraries were built with molecular barcoding that relied on unique molecular identifiers. In TCRdb, the public reads were trimmed at Q25 with fastp and aligned with MiXCR, with productive beta chains retained. Every entry covers one CDR3 protein and lists the most common genes and DNA from its rows. In this sample the table shows about 500,000 distinct CDR3 sequences, about an eighth of which occur a single time. The ten largest clones capture around 13% of the sample.

Material: PBMCs, mostly from graft donor cells, obtained 180 days after TCRalphabeta/CD19-depleted stem cell transplant. These receptors all stem from a female patient aged 2 to 10 who had a stem cell transplant for aplastic anemia, so the T cells may come from the graft donor.

The chain carries TRBV11-2 and TRBJ1-2; D not resolved. This CDR3 is built from 13 residues. Germline loops: CDR1 SGHAT, CDR2 FQNNGV. V dropped 4 bases and J dropped 4 bases, with 10 bases sitting between them. CDR3 region: CASSSLFFYGYTF. The CDR3 DNA follows: TGTGCCAGCAGCTCCCTCTTCTTCTATGGCTACACCTTC.

This clonotype was recorded a few times. The chain combines TRBV29-1 with TRBJ2-5; D is perhaps TRBD1 (6 bases). From germline, CDR1 is SQVTM and CDR2 ANQGSEA. V was cut by 8 bases and J by 4 bases, with 20 bases left in between. The CDR3 spans 14 residues. The DNA of the CDR3 is TGCAGCACTATTCACTCACAGGGCCGAGAGACCCAGTACTTC. Residues: CSTIHSQGRETQYF. The full variable domain, in which reference TRBV29-1 and TRBJ2-5 provide the parts outside the CDR3, is SAVISQKPSRDICQRGTSLTIQCQVDSQVTMMFWYRQQPGQSLTLIATANQGSEATYESGFVIDKFPISRPNLTFSTLTVSNMSPEDSSIYLCSTIHSQGRETQYFGPGTRLLVL.

This sequence joins TRBV13 and TRBJ2-7, with D perhaps TRBD1 or TRBD2 (5 bases each). In germline, CDR1 is PRHDT, CDR2 FYEKMQ (reference sequence). Trimming took 2 bases from V and 5 from J, leaving 13 bases between them. The CDR3 extends over 14 amino acids. The chain's CDR3 is CASSLNQGVHEQYF. The CDR3, as DNA: TGTGCCAGCAGCTTAAACCAGGGAGTCCACGAGCAGTACTTC.

This clonotype has a count of ten or more. This rearrangement joins TRBV11-3 to TRBJ2-3; D unclear. Germline V gene data show CDR1 as SGHNT and CDR2 as YENEEA. The germline V and J ends were trimmed by 1 base and 2 bases, with 7 bases remaining between them. This CDR3 spans 14 amino acids. The CDR3 here is CASSLGLLTDTQYF. CDR3 sequence (DNA): TGTGCCAGCAGCTTAGGCCTCCTCACAGATACGCAGTATTTT.